This T cell receptor (beta chain) was retrieved from a study of cytomegalovirus exposure and HLA in healthy donors. As for the study in general: When just under 400 donors were genotyped, roughly four fifths of them were found to fall in the Caucasian-associated ancestry cluster. Study results and caveats: Looking again later, the authors saw that most CMV-associated TCR beta chains seemed HLA-restricted. Earlier analysis looked at TCR beta V segments, and most were productive about 90% or about 30% of the time.

Trimming took off 7 bases at V and 5 bases at J, with 15 bases between the two ends. This CDR3 is 13 amino acids long. Germline V lookup: CDR1 SQVTM, CDR2 ANQGSEA. A remark on this clone: Its antigen is currently unknown.

PCR involved 60 Vbeta and 13 Jbeta primers. Clones were sequenced by immunoSEQ multiplex PCR, and TCRdb holds only the in-frame ones, with some missing. This sample yields tens of thousands of clones, of which roughly 80% are seen a single time; 2.2% belongs to the top ten. The chain has TRBV29-1 and TRBJ2-1; D is perhaps TRBD2 (7 bases). The sequence derives from a man aged 40-49 years in good health and CMV-seronegative. The sequenced sample consisted of PBMCs. CDR3 sequence reads: CSAVGGAHNEQFF. The CDR3 nucleotides are TGCAGCGCCGTGGGGGGGGCCCACAATGAGCAGTTCTTC.